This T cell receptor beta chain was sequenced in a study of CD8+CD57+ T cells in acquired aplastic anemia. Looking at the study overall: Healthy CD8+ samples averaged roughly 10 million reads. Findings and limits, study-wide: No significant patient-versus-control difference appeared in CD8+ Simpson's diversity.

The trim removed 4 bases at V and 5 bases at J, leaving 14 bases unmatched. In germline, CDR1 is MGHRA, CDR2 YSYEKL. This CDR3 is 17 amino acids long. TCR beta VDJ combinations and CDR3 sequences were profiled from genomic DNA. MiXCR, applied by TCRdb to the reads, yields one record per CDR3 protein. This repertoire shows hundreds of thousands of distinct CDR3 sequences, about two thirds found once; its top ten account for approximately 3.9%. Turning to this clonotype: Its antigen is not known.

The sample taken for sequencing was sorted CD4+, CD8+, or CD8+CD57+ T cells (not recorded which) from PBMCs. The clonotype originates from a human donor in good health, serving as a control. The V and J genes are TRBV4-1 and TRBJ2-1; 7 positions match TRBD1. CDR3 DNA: TGCGCCAGCAGCCGACGACAGGGTCCTGACCGAAACAATGAGCAGTTCTTC. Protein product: CASSRRQGPDRNNEQFF.